The rows below give T cell receptor beta chains drawn from one sample of a study of blood T cell repertoires in COVID-19. This table comes from immunoSEQ multiplex PCR, and its TCRdb copy is limited to in-frame clones, with some not included. The profile shows approximately 300,000 clones, about 90% of them singletons. What was sequenced was PBMCs or T cells enriched from blood (not recorded which). The source of these receptors is a young woman who had recovered from COVID-19. Both conserved end residues are part of each CDR3. A D gene is named only where the DNA matches it firmly. Part of the rows lack a size; the others show once, few, many or a class for expanded clones.

j_gene: TRBJ1-2
d_gene: NA
abundance: NA
v_gene: TRBV13
CDR3aa: CASSLQRAGRAFNGYTF
CDR3nt: TGTGCCAGCAGCTTACAGAGGGCAGGACGGGCCTTCAATGGCTACACCTTC

j_gene: TRBJ1-6
d_gene: NA
abundance: NA
v_gene: TRBV4-3
CDR3aa: CASSQGGGRARHNSPLHF
CDR3nt: TGCGCCAGCAGCCAAGGGGGGGGTAGGGCGCGGCATAATTCACCCCTCCACTTT

j_gene: TRBJ1-5
d_gene: NA
abundance: NA
v_gene: TRBV4-3
CDR3aa: CASSPDGGNQPQHF
CDR3nt: TGCGCCAGCAGCCCGGACGGCGGGAATCAGCCCCAGCATTTT

j_gene: TRBJ2-5
d_gene: NA
abundance: once
v_gene: TRBV15
CDR3aa: CATSRDQVVETQYF
CDR3nt: TGTGCCACCAGCAGAGATCAGGTAGTAGAGACCCAGTACTTC

j_gene: TRBJ2-7
d_gene: TRBD2
abundance: NA
v_gene: TRBV7-9
CDR3aa: CASRPRGGIDEQYF
CDR3nt: TGTGCCAGCAGGCCGCGCGGGGGGATCGACGAGCAGTACTTC

j_gene: TRBJ1-4
d_gene: NA
abundance: NA
v_gene: TRBV10-3
CDR3aa: CASTTDHNEKLFF
CDR3nt: TGTGCCAGTACGACAGATCATAATGAAAAACTGTTTTTT

j_gene: TRBJ2-5
d_gene: TRBD1
abundance: NA
v_gene: TRBV18
CDR3aa: CASSAAAGGRETQYF
CDR3nt: TGTGCCAGCTCTGCCGCGGCAGGGGGCCGGGAGACCCAGTACTTC

j_gene: TRBJ1-2
d_gene: NA
abundance: once
v_gene: TRBV6-6
CDR3aa: CASSDMSGVPYGYTF
CDR3nt: TGTGCCAGCTCCGATATGTCCGGGGTCCCCTATGGCTACACCTTC

j_gene: TRBJ2-1
d_gene: NA
abundance: NA
v_gene: TRBV29-1
CDR3aa: CSALNGTFSANEQFF
CDR3nt: TGCAGCGCGCTTAACGGGACATTCAGCGCCAATGAGCAGTTCTTC

j_gene: TRBJ2-2
d_gene: NA
abundance: NA
v_gene: TRBV18
CDR3aa: CASSPRSGNTGELFF
CDR3nt: TGTGCCAGCTCACCAAGGTCAGGCAACACCGGGGAGCTGTTTTTT

j_gene: TRBJ2-1
d_gene: NA
abundance: NA
v_gene: TRBV7-2
CDR3aa: CASSDGLYNEQFF
CDR3nt: TGTGCCAGCAGCGATGGACTCTACAATGAGCAGTTCTTC

j_gene: TRBJ1-2
d_gene: TRBD1
abundance: NA
v_gene: TRBV6-5
CDR3aa: CASSYTRDRVGYTF
CDR3nt: TGTGCCAGCAGTTACACCCGGGACAGGGTCGGCTACACCTTC

j_gene: TRBJ2-6
d_gene: TRBD2
abundance: NA
v_gene: TRBV3-1/TRBV3-2
CDR3aa: CASSQSPSGGGANVLTF
CDR3nt: TGTGCCAGCAGCCAATCACCTAGCGGGGGCGGGGCCAACGTCCTGACTTTC

j_gene: TRBJ2-1
d_gene: NA
abundance: NA
v_gene: TRBV20-1
CDR3aa: CSASRAGARNEQFF
CDR3nt: TGCAGTGCTAGTAGGGCGGGGGCCCGCAATGAGCAGTTCTTC

j_gene: TRBJ2-4
d_gene: NA
abundance: NA
v_gene: TRBV15
CDR3aa: CATSRVRTETKNIQYF
CDR3nt: TGTGCCACCAGCAGAGTACGAACGGAGACCAAAAACATTCAGTACTTC